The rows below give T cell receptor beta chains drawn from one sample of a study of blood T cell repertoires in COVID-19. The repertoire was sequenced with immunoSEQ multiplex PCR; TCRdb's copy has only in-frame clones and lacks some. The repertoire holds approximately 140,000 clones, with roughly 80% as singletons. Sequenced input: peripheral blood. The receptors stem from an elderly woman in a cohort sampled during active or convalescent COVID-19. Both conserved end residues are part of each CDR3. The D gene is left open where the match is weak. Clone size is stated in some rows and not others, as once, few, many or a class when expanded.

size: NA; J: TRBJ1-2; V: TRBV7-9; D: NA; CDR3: CASSPAKGARYTF; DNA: TGTGCCAGCAGCCCGGCTAAAGGGGCACGCTACACCTTC
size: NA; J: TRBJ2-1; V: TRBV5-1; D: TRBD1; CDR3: CASSLTGESYNEQFF; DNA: TGCGCCAGCAGCTTGACAGGGGAGTCCTACAATGAGCAGTTCTTC
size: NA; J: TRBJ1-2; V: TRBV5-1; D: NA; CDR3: CASRLTVTNYGYTF; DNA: TGCGCCAGCAGGTTGACCGTGACAAACTATGGCTACACCTTC
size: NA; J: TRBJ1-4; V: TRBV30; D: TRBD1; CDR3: CAWDRGRTNEKLFF; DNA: TGTGCCTGGGACAGGGGCAGAACTAATGAAAAACTGTTTTTT
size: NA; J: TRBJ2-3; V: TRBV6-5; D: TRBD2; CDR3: CASGGLAATDTQYF; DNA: TGTGCCAGCGGGGGACTAGCGGCCACAGATACGCAGTATTTT
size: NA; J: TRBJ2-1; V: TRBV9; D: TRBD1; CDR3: CASSSGQQRGKQFF; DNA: TGTGCCAGCAGCTCGGGACAGCAGAGGGGTAAGCAGTTCTTC
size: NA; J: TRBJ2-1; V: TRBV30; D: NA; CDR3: CAWNDYLRNEQFF; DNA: TGTGCCTGGAACGACTATCTCAGGAATGAGCAGTTCTTC
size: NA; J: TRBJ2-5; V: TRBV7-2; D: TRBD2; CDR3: CASSLDSGGRETQYF; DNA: TGTGCCAGCAGCTTAGATTCGGGAGGGCGTGAGACCCAGTACTTC
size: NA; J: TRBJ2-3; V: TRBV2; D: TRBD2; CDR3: CASSDAGTTTDTQYF; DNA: TGTGCCAGCAGTGACGCGGGGACTACCACAGATACGCAGTATTTT
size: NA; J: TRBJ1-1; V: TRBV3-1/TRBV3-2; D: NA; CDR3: CASSLTENTEAFF; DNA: TGTGCCAGCAGCCTGACAGAGAACACTGAAGCTTTCTTT
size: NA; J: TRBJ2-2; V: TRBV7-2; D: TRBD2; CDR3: CASSLLAGLGGELFF; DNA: TGTGCCAGCAGCTTACTAGCGGGGTTGGGCGGGGAGCTGTTTTTT
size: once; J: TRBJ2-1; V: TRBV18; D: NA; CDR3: CASSQVQGDEQFF; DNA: TGTGCCAGCTCTCAGGTCCAAGGGGATGAGCAGTTCTTC
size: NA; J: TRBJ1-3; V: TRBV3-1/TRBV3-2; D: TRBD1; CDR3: CASSPRQGQVHTIYF; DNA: TGTGCCAGCAGCCCCCGACAGGGACAAGTACACACCATATATTTT
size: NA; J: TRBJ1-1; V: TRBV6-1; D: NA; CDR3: CASSDLRGPAFF; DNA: TGTGCCAGCAGTGATCTCAGGGGCCCGGCTTTCTTT
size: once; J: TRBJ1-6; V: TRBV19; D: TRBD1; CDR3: CASWDRGNSPLHF; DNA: TGTGCCAGTTGGGACAGGGGCAATTCACCCCTCCACTTT
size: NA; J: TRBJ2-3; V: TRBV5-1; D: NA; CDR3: CASSLAGGTDTQYF; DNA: TGCGCCAGCAGCTTGGCCGGGGGCACAGATACGCAGTATTTT